This T cell receptor (beta chain) emerged from a study of cytomegalovirus exposure and HLA in healthy donors. Findings of the study overall: In an earlier analysis, about 87% or about 30%: the productive usage of most TCR beta V segments. In a later analysis, parvovirus B19, influenza, CMV and Epstein-Barr virus appeared linked to several top co-occurrence clusters. Testing in vitro showed a few CMV-associated chains specific for CMV antigens.

Germline V gene data show CDR1 as MNHNY and CDR2 as SVGAGI (reference sequence). The V gene end was trimmed by 2 bases and the J gene end by 6 bases; junction bases not matched to a gene: 4. The CDR3 loop spans 15 amino acids. As to this clone: The target antigen is unknown.

A multiplex PCR was run with 60 Vbeta primers and 13 Jbeta primers. Methods used by the authors: A later analysis counted some 87 million unique TCR beta chains, around 10 million shared. Only in-frame clones appear in the TCRdb table, and some are missing; sequencing was by immunoSEQ multiplex PCR. The V and J calls and clone size come from that table; D and trimming were worked out from the DNA. The table lists under 250,000 clones, 70% to 90% of them singletons. Sequenced input: PBMCs. This TCR derives from a girl aged 2 to 10 in good health and CMV-seronegative. The chain recombines TRBV6-6 with TRBJ2-3; 11 bases map to TRBD1. The CDR3 region is CASSYRTGGKDTQYF. The DNA of the CDR3 is TGTGCCAGCAGTTACCGGACAGGGGGCAAGGATACGCAGTATTTT.